A single sample is the source of the 26 T cell receptor beta chains below, sequenced in a study of CD8+CD57+ T cells in acquired aplastic anemia. Those patients picked for sequencing had displayed CD8+CD57+ cell expansion on flow cytometry. Genomic DNA was employed as the template in profiling TCR beta VDJ and CDR3. MiXCR was run by TCRdb on the reads, yielding one entry per CDR3 protein. The sample lists about half a million distinct CDR3 sequences, 25% to 40% occurring once. Sequencing input: sorted CD4+, CD8+, or CD8+CD57+ T cells (not recorded which) from PBMCs. The receptors here all came from a human donor with aplastic anemia.

The rearrangement uses TRBV2 and TRBJ2-7, with TRBD1 as a possible D gene (6 bases). The CDR3 spans 14 residues. The V and J ends lost 11 bases and 3 bases respectively, with 20 bases between them. Per germline, CDR1 SNHLY and CDR2 FYNNEI. CDR3 amino acids: CAYTSAGEFYEQYF. CDR3 DNA: TGTGCCTACACTTCGGCAGGGGAATTCTACGAGCAGTACTTC.

The table lists this clonotype with a few counts. The chain recombines TRBV6-5 with TRBJ2-3; perhaps TRBD1 as D (6 bases). The V end lost 2 bases, the J end lost 3 bases, and 9 bases lay between the germline ends. The CDR3 covers 14 residues. Germline lookup yields CDR1 MNHEY and CDR2 SVGAGI. CDR3 nucleotides: TGTGCCAGCAGTTACCCCGGACAGACAGATACGCAGTATTTT. Translated: CASSYPGQTDTQYF.

This clonotype was seen many times. J is TRBJ2-7 and V is TRBV12-3 or TRBV12-4; 8 bases fit TRBD1. The CDR3 runs to 16 residues. The J segment lost 3 bases and the V segment lost 4 bases, leaving 11 bases of the junction unmatched. CDR3 DNA sequence: TGTGCCAGCAGTTCCCACCGGGACAGGTCGGGCTACGAGCAGTACTTC. This encodes CASSSHRDRSGYEQYF.

This clonotype occurred a few times. This chain connects TRBV18 to TRBJ1-1, with unresolved D. The CDR3 length is 13 residues. The V gene's germline CDR1 is KGHSH and CDR2 LQKENI. V was cut by 2 bases and J by 3 bases, with 7 bases left in between. CDR3: CASSPLADTEAFF. The CDR3 DNA follows: TGTGCCAGCTCACCATTAGCCGACACTGAAGCTTTCTTT.

The V call is TRBV15, the J call TRBJ1-5; 9 positions agree with TRBD1. Germline CDR1 and CDR2: LNHNV and YYDKDF (reference sequence). The J segment lost 7 bases and the V segment lost 3 bases, leaving 13 bases of the junction unmatched. The CDR3 totals 17 residues. CDR3: CATSSPDPGTGNQPQHF. DNA of the CDR3: TGTGCCACCAGCAGCCCCGACCCCGGGACAGGGAACCAGCCCCAGCATTTT.

This clonotype was recorded at least ten times. The V call is TRBV20-1, the J call TRBJ2-1; weak D call: TRBD1 (6 bases). The germline V gene encodes CDR1 DFQATT and CDR2 SNEGSKA (reference sequence). This CDR3 has 11 amino acids. V shed 7 bases and J shed 12 bases, with 16 bases lying between them. The CDR3 DNA is TGCAGTGTATGGGACACACGATGGCAGTTCTTC. This translates into CSVWDTRWQFF.

This clonotype was counted many times. J is TRBJ1-2 and V is TRBV20-1; D gene ambiguous. Germline CDR1 DFQATT, CDR2 SNEGSKA (reference sequence). Deletions cut 6 bases from V and 3 bases from J, with 11 bases between. The CDR3 contains 12 residues. CDR3 protein: CSARQLHYGYTF. As DNA, the CDR3 is TGCAGTGCCCGTCAACTGCACTATGGCTACACCTTC.

This clonotype appeared a few times. The chain has TRBV6-5 and TRBJ2-7, with 8 nucleotides matching TRBD1. The germline V gene has CDR1 MNHEY and CDR2 SVGAGI. This CDR3 has 16 amino acids. Trimming at V came to 0 bases and at J to 5 bases, leaving 9 bases not matched to a gene. CDR3 protein: CASSYSLNRTGNEQYF. CDR3 DNA: TGTGCCAGCAGTTACTCATTAAACCGGACAGGGAACGAGCAGTACTTC.

There are many counts of this clonotype. The chain carries TRBV29-1 and TRBJ1-3, with D perhaps TRBD1 (5 bases). CDR3 length equals 13 residues. Trimming took off 7 bases at V and 1 base at J, with 11 bases between the two ends. In germline, CDR1 is SQVTM, CDR2 ANQGSEA. The CDR3 nucleotides are TGCAGCGCCGACAGCGCTTCTGGAAACACCATATATTTT. It specifies CSADSASGNTIYF.

This clonotype was seen at least ten times. This chain uses TRBV13 with TRBJ1-6; maybe TRBD1 (6 bases). In germline, CDR1 is PRHDT, CDR2 FYEKMQ (reference sequence). Trimming shortened V by 0 bases and J by 7 bases, and 13 bases separated the two germline ends. The CDR3 runs 16 residues. Here the CDR3 DNA reads TGTGCCAGCAGCTTAGGCCGTCGGGGGCGGAATTCACCCCTCCACTTT. Translation gives CASSLGRRGRNSPLHF. Supplemented by reference TRBV13 and TRBJ1-6, the full variable domain reads AAGVIQSPRHLIKEKRETATLKCYPIPRHDTVYWYQQGPGQDPQFLISFYEKMQSDKGSIPDRFSAQQFSDYHSELNMSSLELGDSALYFCASSLGRRGRNSPLHFGNGTRLTVT.

The chain carries TRBV10-3 and TRBJ1-5; TRBD1 matches 7 bases. This CDR3 comprises 13 residues. V dropped 8 bases and J dropped 7; count of bases not matched to a gene: 8. Germline V gene data show CDR1 as ENHRY and CDR2 as SYGVKD. The CDR3 reads CAIRQGLDQPQHF. CDR3 DNA: TGTGCCATCCGACAGGGCCTGGACCAGCCCCAGCATTTT.

The chain uses TRBV12-3 or TRBV12-4 and TRBJ2-7, with 11 bases lining up with TRBD1. The junction had 7 bases not matched to a gene; V was cut back by 6 bases and J by 3 bases. This CDR3 contains 15 residues. As DNA, the CDR3 is TGTGCCAGCAGCCAAGGACAGGGGGCGGTCTACGAGCAGTACTTC. Its translation is CASSQGQGAVYEQYF.

The rearrangement joins TRBV19 to TRBJ2-7, with D perhaps TRBD2 (5 bases). Germline values: CDR1 LNHDA, CDR2 SQIVND (reference sequence). CDR3 size: 13 residues. Trimming stripped 6 bases from V and 0 bases from J, with 9 bases between. The CDR3 region has the DNA TGTGCCAGTAGCGATCGGGGCTCCTACGAGCAGTACTTC. Residues: CASSDRGSYEQYF.

This clonotype occurred a few times. This rearrangement joins TRBV12-3 or TRBV12-4 to TRBJ1-3; TRBD1 is a possible D gene (6 bases). The CDR3 consists of 15 residues. The V gene lost 5 bases and the J gene lost 0 bases, with 11 bases spanning the gap. Here the CDR3 reads CASSRQESSGNTIYF. In DNA form, the CDR3 reads TGTGCCAGCAGTCGACAGGAGAGCTCTGGAAACACCATATATTTT.

The sample holds a few counts of this clonotype. The genes are TRBV5-6 and TRBJ2-7, with D perhaps being TRBD1 or TRBD2 (6 bases each). V was clipped by 1 base and J by 5 bases, with 16 bases between them. Per germline, CDR1 SGHDT and CDR2 YYEEEE. The CDR3 spans 15 residues. This CDR3 is CASSLFQQGGHEQYF. CDR3 DNA: TGTGCCAGCAGCTTGTTCCAACAGGGAGGACACGAGCAGTACTTC.

The genes are TRBV2 and TRBJ2-3, with D unresolved. This CDR3 has 13 amino acids. Trimming took 0 bases from V and 8 from J, leaving 9 bases between them. The germline CDR1 and CDR2 sequences are SNHLY and FYNNEI. The DNA for the CDR3 is TGTGCCAGCAGTGAAGCCCCCCTGGGTACGCAGTATTTT. Protein product: CASSEAPLGTQYF.

Concerning this clonotype: Since a much larger clone is just one base distant, this may be a read error. The V and J genes are TRBV29-1 and TRBJ2-3; 10 bases map to TRBD2. Germline trimming cut 4 bases from V and 0 bases from J; bases unmatched to any gene: 4. CDR3 length: 15 amino acids. Germline CDR1 reads SQVTM; CDR2 reads ANQGSEA. CDR3 loop: CSVVQTSGSTDTQYF. In nucleotides, the CDR3 is TGCAGCGTTGTCCAGACTAGCGGGAGCACAGATACGCAGTATTTT.

At least ten counts were recorded for this clonotype. The J gene is TRBJ2-7, the V gene TRBV9; D might be TRBD1 (6 bases). Germline V gene sequence: CDR1 SGDLS, CDR2 YYNGEE. Trimming removed 1 base at V and 6 bases at J, with 14 bases between. CDR3 length: 14 residues. CDR3 sequence (DNA): TGTGCCAGCAGCGTAACAGGGCGCTCCGGCGAGCAGTACTTC. Translating gives CASSVTGRSGEQYF.

As concerns this clonotype: A read error is possible here, since a much larger clone lies one base away. The V and J genes are TRBV7-2 and TRBJ2-7; possibly TRBD2 for D (6 bases). Germline values: CDR1 SGHTA, CDR2 FQGNSA. This CDR3 is 15 amino acids long. This chain's CDR3 is CASSLRRGGAYEQHF. The CDR3 nucleotides read TGTGCCAGCAGCTTAAGGAGGGGCGGTGCCTACGAGCAGCACTTC.

The CDR3 loop reads CAISDSQNTGELFF. CDR3 bases: TGTGCCATCAGTGATTCACAGAACACCGGGGAGCTGTTTTTT. V usage is TRBV10-3 and J usage is TRBJ2-2; D call uncertain. This CDR3 comprises 14 residues. Per the germline V gene, CDR1 is ENHRY and CDR2 is SYGVKD. With 3 bases removed from V and 1 base from J, the gap between germline ends came to 6 bases.

This clonotype was observed a few times. The genes are TRBV25-1 and TRBJ2-7, with 7 bases fitting TRBD1. Trimming took 5 bases from V and 4 from J; bases not matched to a gene: 14. CDR3 size: 16 residues. Germline CDR1 and CDR2: MGHDK and SYGVNS. The CDR3, as DNA: TGTGCCAGCAGTTACTCAGGTGCAGGGGGTTTATACGAGCAGTACTTC. It encodes CASSYSGAGGLYEQYF.

This clonotype was observed at least ten times. V gene TRBV10-3 combines with J gene TRBJ2-5, with 12 bases identical to TRBD2. Germline lookup yields CDR1 ENHRY and CDR2 SYGVKD. The CDR3 is 17 residues long. The junction had 7 bases not matched to a gene; V was cut back by 0 bases and J by 5 bases. The CDR3 DNA sequence: TGTGCCATCAGTGAGTCTAAATTGACTAGCGGGGGTGAGACCCAGTACTTC. It encodes CAISESKLTSGGETQYF.

This clonotype was seen at least ten times. The chain links TRBV2 to TRBJ1-1; 10 positions match TRBD1. V trimming: 5 bases; J trimming: 6 bases; junction bases outside the gene matches: 3. In germline, CDR1 is SNHLY, CDR2 FYNNEI. The CDR3 is made up of 13 amino acids. Here the CDR3 DNA reads TGTGCCAGCAGTCCGGACAGGGGGGCTGAAGCTTTCTTT. Amino acids: CASSPDRGAEAFF.

In its sample, this clonotype was seen many times. The chain carries TRBV7-9 and TRBJ1-1, with D uncertain. Germline V gene data show CDR1 as SEHNR and CDR2 as FQNEAQ (reference sequence). The CDR3 covers 13 residues. V was pared by 1 base and J by 5 bases, with 8 bases between. CDR3 residues: CASSLGRETEAFF. The CDR3 coding sequence is TGTGCCAGCAGCTTAGGGAGGGAAACTGAAGCTTTCTTT.

As to this clonotype: This may stem from a read error, because a much larger clone lies one nucleotide away. The rearrangement joins TRBV5-8 to TRBJ1-2; TRBD1 agrees at 10 bases. The CDR3 spans 15 residues. The J segment lost 5 bases and the V segment lost 2 bases, leaving 6 bases of the junction unmatched. Germline assignment: CDR1 SGHTS and CDR2 YDEGEE. In nucleotides, the CDR3 is TGTGCCAGCAGCTTAGGGGGACAGGGGTTTTATGGCTACACCTTC. This encodes CASSLGGQGFYGYTF.

The rearrangement links TRBV7-2 to TRBJ1-6; D uncertain. Germline V gives CDR1 SGHTA, CDR2 FQGNSA. The CDR3 spans 15 residues. Trimming removed 5 bases from V and 9 bases from J, with 17 bases in between. Here the CDR3 reads CASSPLGDISSPLHF. As DNA, the CDR3 is TGTGCCAGCAGCCCTTTGGGTGACATCAGTTCACCCCTCCACTTT.